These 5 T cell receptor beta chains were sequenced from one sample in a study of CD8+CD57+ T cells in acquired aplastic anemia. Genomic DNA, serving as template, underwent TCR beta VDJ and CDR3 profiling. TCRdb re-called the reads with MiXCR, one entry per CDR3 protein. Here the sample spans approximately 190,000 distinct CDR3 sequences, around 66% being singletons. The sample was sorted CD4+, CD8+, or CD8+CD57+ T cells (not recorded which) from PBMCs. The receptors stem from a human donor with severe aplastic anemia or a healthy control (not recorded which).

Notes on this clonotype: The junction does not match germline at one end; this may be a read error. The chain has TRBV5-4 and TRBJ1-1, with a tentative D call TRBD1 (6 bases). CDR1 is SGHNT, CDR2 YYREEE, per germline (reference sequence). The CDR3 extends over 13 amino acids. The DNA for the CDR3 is TGCTCATACCGGACAGACTCGAACACTGAAGCTTTCTTT. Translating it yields CSYRTDSNTEAFF.

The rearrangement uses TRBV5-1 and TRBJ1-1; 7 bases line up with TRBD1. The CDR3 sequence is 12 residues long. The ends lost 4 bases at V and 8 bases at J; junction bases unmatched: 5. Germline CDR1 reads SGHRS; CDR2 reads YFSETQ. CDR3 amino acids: CASSIGTAEAFF. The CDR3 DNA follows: TGCGCCAGCAGCATCGGGACAGCGGAAGCTTTCTTT.

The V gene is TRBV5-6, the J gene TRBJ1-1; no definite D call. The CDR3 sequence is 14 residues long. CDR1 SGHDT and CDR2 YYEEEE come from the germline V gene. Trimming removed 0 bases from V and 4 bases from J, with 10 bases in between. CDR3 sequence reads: CASSLVGIVTEAFF. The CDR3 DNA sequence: TGTGCCAGCAGCTTGGTGGGTATAGTCACTGAAGCTTTCTTT.

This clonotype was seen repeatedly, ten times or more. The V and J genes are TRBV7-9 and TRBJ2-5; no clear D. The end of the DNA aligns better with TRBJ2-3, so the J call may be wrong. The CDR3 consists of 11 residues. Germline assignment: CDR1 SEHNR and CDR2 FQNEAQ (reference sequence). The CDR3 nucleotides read TGTGCCAGCAGCTTAGGAGGTACGCAGTATTTT. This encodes CASSLGGTQYF.

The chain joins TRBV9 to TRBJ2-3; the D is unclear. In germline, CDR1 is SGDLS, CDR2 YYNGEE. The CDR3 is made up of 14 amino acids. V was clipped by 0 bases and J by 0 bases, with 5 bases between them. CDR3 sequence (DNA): TGTGCCAGCAGCGTAGCGCCCAGCACAGATACGCAGTATTTT. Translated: CASSVAPSTDTQYF.